This T cell receptor beta chain appears in the sequencing data of a study of T cells after yellow fever vaccination. MiXCR, applied by TCRdb to the 5' RACE reads, yields one record per CDR3 protein. The table includes about 350,000 distinct CDR3 sequences, approximately 8% detected once. Turning to this clonotype: Its antigen is unidentified.

Overall study findings and caveats: Compared with primary, the secondary response was weaker and peaked at day 5, not 15.

Source: PBMCs, taken roughly 46 days after the first yellow fever vaccination. This clonotype originated in a young man who received the YFV17D yellow fever vaccine.

In DNA, the CDR3 is TGTGCCAGCAGCCCTAGAGGAGCTAGCGGGGTGGTTGGTGAGCAGTTCTTC. This translates into CASSPRGASGVVGEQFF. This chain links TRBV11-2 with TRBJ2-1; 9 nucleotides match TRBD2. The trim removed 5 bases at V and 9 bases at J, leaving 17 bases unmatched. The CDR3 consists of 17 residues. Germline lookup yields CDR1 SGHAT and CDR2 FQNNGV.